One and the same sample provided the 19 T cell receptor beta chains below, sequenced in a study of T cell responses to AZD1222 COVID-19 vaccine. Clones were read by immunoSEQ multiplex PCR, and TCRdb kept only the in-frame ones, dropping some. This sample carries around 95,000 clones, around nine tenths of them seen once, and the ten largest clones take less than 3.5%. The material sequenced was peripheral blood, taken on day 0 of AZD1222 vaccination. These TCRs come from an adult in good health.

The genes are TRBV28 and TRBJ1-3; 9 bases align to TRBD1. Unmatched junction bases numbered 8, after V lost 2 bases and J lost 0 bases. The CDR3 is 18 amino acids. Germline loops: CDR1 MDHEN, CDR2 SYDVKM. CDR3 coding DNA: TGTGCCAGCAGTTTAAGACCAGACAGGGGGGACTCTGGAAACACCATATATTTT. The encoded protein is CASSLRPDRGDSGNTIYF.

The chain has TRBV6-2 or TRBV6-3 and TRBJ2-3, with D unresolved. CDR1 MNHEY and CDR2 SVGEGT come from the germline V gene. With 2 bases removed from V and 1 base from J, the gap between germline ends came to 1 base. The CDR3 has 12 residues. The CDR3 loop is CASSYRTDTQYF. The CDR3 nucleotides are TGTGCCAGCAGTTACCGCACAGATACGCAGTATTTT.

J is TRBJ1-2 and V is TRBV2; D gene unclear. Trimming cost V 2 bases and J 4 bases, with 8 bases left between them. This CDR3 contains 13 residues. Germline CDR1 is SNHLY and CDR2 is FYNNEI. The CDR3 spells CASSELASYGYTF. DNA of the CDR3: TGTGCCAGCAGTGAACTGGCCAGCTATGGCTACACCTTC.

The chain has TRBV5-5 and TRBJ2-7; 10 positions match TRBD1. With V trimmed by 3 bases and J by 2 bases, 2 bases remained unmatched. Germline V gives CDR1 SGHKS, CDR2 YYEKEE (reference sequence). CDR3 size: 14 residues. The CDR3 protein is CASSYGQGAYEQYF. In DNA form, the CDR3 reads TGTGCCAGCAGCTATGGACAGGGGGCCTACGAGCAGTACTTC.

As concerns this clone: The same CDR3 arises from other DNA sequences in this sample as well. This rearrangement joins TRBV19 to TRBJ1-1; D is ambiguous. The CDR3 totals 14 residues. Trimming removed 1 base at V and 1 base at J, with 7 bases between. Looked up from germline, CDR1 is LNHDA and CDR2 is SQIVND (reference sequence). This CDR3 is CASSIGTANTEAFF. The DNA of the CDR3 is TGTGCCAGTAGTATAGGGACGGCGAACACTGAAGCTTTCTTT.

The chain links TRBV18 to TRBJ2-3, with unresolved D. Trimming removed 0 bases from V and 6 bases from J, with 16 bases in between. Per germline, CDR1 KGHSH and CDR2 LQKENI. The CDR3 has 16 amino acids. In DNA form, the CDR3 reads TGTGCCAGCTCACCACCGGTCGCTATAGGAAGGGATACGCAGTATTTT. Encoded protein: CASSPPVAIGRDTQYF.

A few counts support this clone. The chain has TRBV28 and TRBJ1-1; no definite D call. V was shortened by 3 bases and J by 1 base, with 12 bases between the two germline ends. From germline, CDR1 is MDHEN and CDR2 SYDVKM. The CDR3 length is 15 residues. CDR3 coding DNA: TGTGCCAGCAGTTTTATTGGACTATCGAACACTGAAGCTTTCTTT. Translation gives CASSFIGLSNTEAFF.

V usage is TRBV19 and J usage is TRBJ1-4; D is unclear. V lost 5 bases and J lost 4, with 8 bases in between. CDR1 and CDR2 (germline): LNHDA, SQIVND (reference sequence). This CDR3 has 13 amino acids. The CDR3 spells CASSLGFNEKLFF. In DNA, the CDR3 is TGTGCCAGTAGTCTGGGTTTTAATGAAAAACTGTTTTTT.

The chain carries TRBV6-6 and TRBJ1-2; no clear D gene. This CDR3 region has 12 residues. V was trimmed by 7 bases and J by 2 bases, leaving 8 bases between them. CDR1 is MNHNY, CDR2 SVGAGI, per germline (reference sequence). CDR3 amino acids: CASTPLNYGYTF. CDR3 nucleotide sequence: TGTGCCAGCACCCCATTAAACTATGGCTACACCTTC.

The genes are TRBV19 and TRBJ1-4; perhaps TRBD1 as D (5 bases). The germline CDR1 and CDR2 sequences are LNHDA and SQIVND (reference sequence). V shed 5 bases and J shed 6 bases, with 13 bases lying between them. CDR3 length equals 14 residues. This chain's CDR3 is CASSWQGGDEKLFF. The CDR3 DNA follows: TGTGCCAGTAGTTGGCAGGGTGGAGATGAAAAACTGTTTTTT.

V and J are TRBV27 and TRBJ2-1, with a weak D call TRBD1 (6 bases). CDR1 MNHEY and CDR2 SMNVEV come from the germline V gene (reference sequence). The V and J ends lost 4 bases and 6 bases respectively, with 19 bases between them. There are 16 residues in the CDR3. CDR3 residues: CASSSPGQTNSNEQFF. The CDR3 DNA reads as TGTGCCAGCAGTTCCCCCGGACAGACTAACTCCAATGAGCAGTTCTTC.

The chain couples TRBV30 to TRBJ2-1; 11 bases are shared with TRBD2. Germline V CDR1 and CDR2: GTSNPN, SVGIG (reference sequence). The length of the CDR3 is 13 residues. V gave up 8 bases and J gave up 5 bases; unmatched junction bases: 5. The CDR3 loop is CASSGRADNEQFF. CDR3 DNA sequence: TGTGCCAGTAGCGGGAGGGCCGACAATGAGCAGTTCTTC.

The V call is TRBV6-5, the J call TRBJ1-2, with 7 bases that match TRBD1. The CDR3 length is 15 residues. V lost 4 bases and J lost 3; bases outside the gene matches: 8. Germline V gene sequence: CDR1 MNHEY, CDR2 SVGAGI. The CDR3 sequence is CASSLSQGRDYGYTF. The CDR3 DNA reads as TGTGCCAGCAGTTTGTCACAGGGGAGGGACTATGGCTACACCTTC.

V is TRBV19 and J is TRBJ2-5, with TRBD2 matching over 8 bases. The CDR3 runs to 15 residues. Germline V CDR1 and CDR2: LNHDA, SQIVND (reference sequence). With 5 bases clipped from V and 2 bases from J, the junction kept 7 bases outside the gene matches. The CDR3 loop is CASSVAGTFQETQYF. The CDR3 nucleotides read TGTGCCAGTAGTGTAGCGGGGACATTTCAAGAGACCCAGTACTTC.

This chain connects TRBV5-1 to TRBJ1-3, with D possibly being TRBD1 (5 bases). This CDR3 has 15 amino acids. CDR1 SGHRS and CDR2 YFSETQ come from the germline V gene. V dropped 3 bases and J dropped 5 bases, with 15 bases sitting between them. CDR3 region: CASSSGGEPRNTIYF. The DNA of the CDR3 is TGCGCCAGCAGCTCCGGGGGGGAGCCAAGAAACACCATATATTTT.

The chain uses TRBV3-1 (or the pseudogene TRBV3-2) and TRBJ2-1; D uncertain. CDR1 is LGHDT, CDR2 YNNKEL, per germline (reference sequence). Trimming pared 7 bases from V and 5 bases from J, leaving 6 bases between. The CDR3 covers 11 residues. CDR3 residues: CASTRDNEQFF. CDR3 nucleotides: TGTGCCAGCACTCGGGACAATGAGCAGTTCTTC.

The chain has TRBV6-5 and TRBJ1-1; D perhaps matches TRBD1 (6 bases). V was cut by 6 bases and J by 9 bases, with 20 bases left in between. Germline V gene data show CDR1 as MNHEY and CDR2 as SVGAGI. CDR3 length equals 14 residues. CDR3 loop: CASRRGSSGAKAFF. CDR3 nucleotide sequence: TGTGCCAGCAGGCGAGGTTCCTCGGGGGCTAAAGCTTTCTTT.

This chain links TRBV19 with TRBJ2-1; 9 bases align to TRBD1. Germline assignment: CDR1 LNHDA and CDR2 SQIVND (reference sequence). With 6 bases clipped from V and 7 bases from J, the junction kept 7 bases outside the gene matches. The CDR3 is 14 amino acids. The CDR3 sequence is CASRIRDRVNEQFF. The CDR3 nucleotides read TGTGCCAGTAGGATCCGGGACAGGGTTAATGAGCAGTTCTTC.

This chain joins TRBV5-1 and TRBJ2-1; D not certain. The CDR3 runs to 15 residues. Trimming removed 4 bases at V and 2 bases at J, with 13 bases between. The germline gives CDR1 SGHRS, CDR2 YFSETQ. This chain's CDR3 is CASSPAGAAYNEQFF. DNA for the CDR3: TGCGCCAGCAGCCCCGCCGGTGCCGCCTACAATGAGCAGTTCTTC. The whole variable domain, remainder taken from reference TRBV5-1 and TRBJ2-1, is KAGVTQTPRYLIKTRGQQVTLSCSPISGHRSVSWYQQTPGQGLQFLFEYFSETQRNKGNFPGRFSGRQFSNSRSEMNVSTLELGDSALYLCASSPAGAAYNEQFFGPGTRLTVL.